This T cell receptor (beta chain) was profiled in a study of shared clonotypes between healthy human individuals. Study-wide results and caveats: Clonotype sharing levels among donors were expected to vary with sequencing depth. The study drew on few donors, limiting represented genetic and exposure-history diversity.

The donor cohort consisted entirely of Caucasian adults residing in Nashville, Tennessee. Replicate PCRs were loaded with 250 to 300 ng DNA from unsorted PBMC, 30,000 or so T cell genomes. Repertoires were generated with immunoSEQ multiplex PCR, while TCRdb's copy carries only in-frame clones and drops some. The sample holds around 500,000 clones, over 65% seen once. A word on this clone: The target antigen is unknown.

This CDR3 contains 16 residues. V lost 7 bases to trimming and J lost 5 bases; unmatched junction nucleotides: 13. Germline V gene lookup returns CDR1 SGHTA and CDR2 FQGNSA. The TCR comes from a woman in her thirties or forties in good health. Some clones in this sample may be carry-over from other donors' samples. V and J are TRBV7-2 and TRBJ2-1; the match to TRBD2 covers 8 bases. The specimen was PBMCs. The CDR3 DNA reads as TGTGCCAGCATCCCGGGGGGGCAGTACAGAGACAATGAGCAGTTCTTC. Amino acid sequence: CASIPGGQYRDNEQFF.